Below, 10 T cell receptor beta chains from the same sample are listed, as sequenced in a study of blood T cell repertoires in COVID-19 (TCRdb year 2020). The library relied on the immunoSEQ multiplex PCR assay. The table comes from immuneACCESS by way of TCRdb, which keeps in-frame sequences with V and J called. Part of the clones is missing from these tables; in studies checked, under half for an unresolved V gene and the rest for unknown reasons. The sample table contains some 71,000 clones; only one count was recorded for roughly 90% of them. Roughly 2% of the sample is in the top ten clones. The sequenced sample consisted of peripheral blood. These receptor sequences come from a man aged 25-45 years with acute or convalescent COVID-19.

V is TRBV15 and J is TRBJ1-4; maybe TRBD1 (5 bases). Germline CDR1 and CDR2: LNHNV and YYDKDF (reference sequence). The CDR3 is 15 residues long. Trimming stripped 0 bases from V and 4 bases from J, with 9 bases between. The CDR3 nucleotides are TGTGCCACCAGCAGAGATGCGGGGGATAATGAAAAACTGTTTTTT. It codes for CATSRDAGDNEKLFF.

This clone was observed a single time. The chain combines TRBV27 with TRBJ2-5; D is perhaps TRBD1 (6 bases). CDR1 is MNHEY and CDR2 is SMNVEV in the germline V gene (reference sequence). The CDR3 length is 15 residues. Trimming cost V 4 bases and J 5 bases, with 17 bases left between them. CDR3 loop: CASSSADRPGETQYF. CDR3 nucleotide sequence: TGTGCCAGCAGTTCGGCGGACAGACCGGGGGAGACCCAGTACTTC.

This clone occurred a few times. The V call is TRBV27, the J call TRBJ2-7, with D possibly TRBD2 on 5 matching bases. CDR3 size: 15 residues. Germline values: CDR1 MNHEY, CDR2 SMNVEV (reference sequence). V lost 10 bases, J lost 1 base, and 20 bases lay in between. The CDR3 loop reads CATRKEGVPSYEQYF. For the CDR3, the DNA is TGTGCCACCAGAAAAGAGGGCGTTCCATCCTACGAGCAGTACTTC.

This clone showed up just a few times. V and J are TRBV28 and TRBJ1-6; TRBD1 aligns across 8 bases. Germline V CDR1 and CDR2: MDHEN, SYDVKM. The CDR3 has 13 residues. V dropped 2 bases and J dropped 9; count of bases not matched to a gene: 0. The CDR3 coding sequence is TGTGCCAGCAGTTTACAGGGGGCTTCACCCCTCCACTTT. Translation gives CASSLQGASPLHF.

This clone was detected only a few times. This chain links TRBV3-1 (or the pseudogene TRBV3-2) with TRBJ1-5, with D possibly TRBD1 on 6 matching bases. Trimming removed 5 bases from V and 3 bases from J, with 11 bases in between. This CDR3 is built from 14 residues. Germline lookup yields CDR1 LGHDT and CDR2 YNNKEL (reference sequence). CDR3 sequence (DNA): TGTGCCAGCAGCTCACAGGGCCTCAATCAGCCCCAGCATTTT. Translation: CASSSQGLNQPQHF.

The chain is built from TRBV7-2 and TRBJ2-5; maybe TRBD2 (7 bases). Trimming cost V 3 bases and J 6 bases, with 17 bases left between them. The germline V gene has CDR1 SGHTA and CDR2 FQGNSA. This CDR3 spans 15 amino acids. Here the CDR3 reads CASSFLGASGKTQYF. CDR3 sequence (DNA): TGTGCCAGCAGCTTCCTGGGGGCCAGCGGGAAGACCCAGTACTTC.

The chain uses TRBV30 and TRBJ2-3; 11 bases agree with TRBD2. V lost 2 bases to trimming and J lost 0 bases; unmatched junction nucleotides: 4. CDR1 and CDR2 from the germline V gene are GTSNPN and SVGIG (reference sequence). The CDR3 runs to 16 residues. The CDR3 loop is CAWSLAGGLSTDTQYF. The CDR3 DNA follows: TGTGCCTGGAGTCTAGCGGGAGGCCTAAGCACAGATACGCAGTATTTT.

This rearrangement joins TRBV12-3 or TRBV12-4 to TRBJ1-5; no definite D call. This CDR3 spans 13 amino acids. Trimming took 1 base from V and 9 from J, leaving 10 bases between them. CDR3 loop: CASSLGDGGPQHF. CDR3 nucleotides: TGTGCCAGCAGTTTAGGCGACGGCGGGCCCCAGCATTTT.

The genes are TRBV12-5 and TRBJ2-3, with TRBD2 matching over 8 bases. CDR3 length: 14 amino acids. Trimming cost V 4 bases and J 5 bases; bases outside gene matches: 5. Germline V CDR1 and CDR2: LGHNT, FRNRAP. CDR3 amino acids: CASGSAGEVDTQYF. CDR3 nucleotide sequence: TGTGCTAGTGGTTCAGCGGGAGAGGTAGATACGCAGTATTTT.

J is TRBJ2-2 and V is TRBV10-3, with TRBD1 identical over 7 bases. The V and J ends lost 10 bases and 8 bases, in that order; junction bases with no gene match: 10. Per germline, CDR1 ENHRY and CDR2 SYGVKD. The CDR3 contains 13 residues. The CDR3 sequence is CATLTGSSGELFF. CDR3 nucleotide sequence: TGTGCCACCCTGACAGGGTCGTCGGGGGAGCTGTTTTTT.